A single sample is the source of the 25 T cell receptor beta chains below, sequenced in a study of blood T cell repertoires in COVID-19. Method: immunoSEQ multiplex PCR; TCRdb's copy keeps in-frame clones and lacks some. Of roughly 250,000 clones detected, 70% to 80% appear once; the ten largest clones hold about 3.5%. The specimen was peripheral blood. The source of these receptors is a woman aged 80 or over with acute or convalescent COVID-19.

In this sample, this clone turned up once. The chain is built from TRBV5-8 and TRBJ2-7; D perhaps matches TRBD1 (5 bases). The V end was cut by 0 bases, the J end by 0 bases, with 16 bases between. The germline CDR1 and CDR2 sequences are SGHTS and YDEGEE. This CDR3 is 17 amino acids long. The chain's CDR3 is CASSLAGSGLLSYEQYF. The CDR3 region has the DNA TGTGCCAGCAGCTTGGCCGGGTCAGGGTTACTCTCCTACGAGCAGTACTTC.

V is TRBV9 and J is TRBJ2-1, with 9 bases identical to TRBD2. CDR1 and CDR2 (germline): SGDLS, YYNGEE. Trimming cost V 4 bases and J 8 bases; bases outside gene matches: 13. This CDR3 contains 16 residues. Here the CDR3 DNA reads TGTGCCAGCAGCTCCTCCGGGACTAGCCTAGGGGATGAGCAGTTCTTC. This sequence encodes CASSSSGTSLGDEQFF.

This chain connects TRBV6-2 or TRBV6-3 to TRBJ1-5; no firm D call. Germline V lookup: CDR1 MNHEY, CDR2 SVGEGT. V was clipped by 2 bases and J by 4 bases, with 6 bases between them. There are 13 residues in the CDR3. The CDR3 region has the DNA TGTGCCAGCAGTTACCGTTCGAATCAGCCCCAGCATTTT. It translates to CASSYRSNQPQHF.

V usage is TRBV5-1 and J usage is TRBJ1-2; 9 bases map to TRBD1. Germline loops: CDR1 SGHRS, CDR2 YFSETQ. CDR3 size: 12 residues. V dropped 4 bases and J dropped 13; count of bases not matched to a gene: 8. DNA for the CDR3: TGCGCCAGCAGCCTGGGGGACAGGGCGAGCACCTTC. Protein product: CASSLGDRASTF.

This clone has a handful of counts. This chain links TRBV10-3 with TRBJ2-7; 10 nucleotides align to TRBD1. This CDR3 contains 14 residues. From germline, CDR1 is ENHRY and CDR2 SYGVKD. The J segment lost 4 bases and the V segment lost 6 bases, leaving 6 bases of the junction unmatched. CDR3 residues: CAISATGGGYEQYF. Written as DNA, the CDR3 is TGTGCCATCAGCGCGACAGGGGGCGGGTACGAGCAGTACTTC.

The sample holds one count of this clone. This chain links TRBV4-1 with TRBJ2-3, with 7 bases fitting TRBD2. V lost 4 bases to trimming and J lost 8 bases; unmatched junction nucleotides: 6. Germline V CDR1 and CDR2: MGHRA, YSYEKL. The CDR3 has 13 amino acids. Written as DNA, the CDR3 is TGCGCCAGCAGCCCGACTAGCTTTTCTACGCAGTATTTT. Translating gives CASSPTSFSTQYF.

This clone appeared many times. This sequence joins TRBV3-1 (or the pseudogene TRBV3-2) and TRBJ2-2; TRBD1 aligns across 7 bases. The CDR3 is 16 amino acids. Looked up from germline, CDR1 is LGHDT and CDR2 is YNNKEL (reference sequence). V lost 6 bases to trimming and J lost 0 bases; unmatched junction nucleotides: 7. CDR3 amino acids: CASRHKTGANTGELFF. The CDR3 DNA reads TGTGCCAGCAGACATAAAACAGGGGCGAACACCGGGGAGCTGTTTTTT.

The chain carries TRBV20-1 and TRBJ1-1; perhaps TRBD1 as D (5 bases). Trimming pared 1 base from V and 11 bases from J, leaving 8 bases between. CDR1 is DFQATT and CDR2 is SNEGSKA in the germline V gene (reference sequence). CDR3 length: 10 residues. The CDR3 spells CSARGGLAFF. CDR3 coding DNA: TGCAGTGCTAGAGGGGGCTTGGCTTTCTTT.

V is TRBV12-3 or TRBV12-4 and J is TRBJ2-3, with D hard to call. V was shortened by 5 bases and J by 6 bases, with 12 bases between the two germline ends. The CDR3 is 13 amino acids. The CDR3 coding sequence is TGTGCCAGCAGTAGAAATACGGTGGATACGCAGTATTTT. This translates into CASSRNTVDTQYF.

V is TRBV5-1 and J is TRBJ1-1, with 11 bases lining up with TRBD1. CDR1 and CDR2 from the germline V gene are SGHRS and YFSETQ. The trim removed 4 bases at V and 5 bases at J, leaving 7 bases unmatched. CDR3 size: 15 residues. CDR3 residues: CASSPGQGVWTEAFF. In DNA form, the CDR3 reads TGCGCCAGCAGCCCGGGACAGGGGGTTTGGACTGAAGCTTTCTTT.

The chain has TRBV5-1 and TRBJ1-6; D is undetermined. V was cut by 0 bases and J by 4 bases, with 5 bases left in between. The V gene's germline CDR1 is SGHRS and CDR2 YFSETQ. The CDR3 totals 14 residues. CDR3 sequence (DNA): TGCGCCAGCAGCTTGGGAGAATATAATTCACCCCTCCACTTT. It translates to CASSLGEYNSPLHF.

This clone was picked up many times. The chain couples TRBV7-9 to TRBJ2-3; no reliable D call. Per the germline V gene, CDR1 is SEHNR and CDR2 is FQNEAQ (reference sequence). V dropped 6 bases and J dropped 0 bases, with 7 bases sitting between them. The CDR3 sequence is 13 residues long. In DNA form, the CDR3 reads TGTGCCAGCAGGATTACTAGCACAGATACGCAGTATTTT. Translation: CASRITSTDTQYF.

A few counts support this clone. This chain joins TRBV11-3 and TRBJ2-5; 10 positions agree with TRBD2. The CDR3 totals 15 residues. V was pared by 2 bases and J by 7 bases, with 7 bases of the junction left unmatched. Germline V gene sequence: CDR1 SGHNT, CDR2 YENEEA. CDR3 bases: TGTGCCAGCAGCTTATCGACTAGCGGGCTTGGGACCCAGTACTTC. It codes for CASSLSTSGLGTQYF. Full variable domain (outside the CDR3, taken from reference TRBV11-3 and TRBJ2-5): EAGVVQSPRYKIIEKKQPVAFWCNPISGHNTLYWYLQNLGQGPELLIRYENEEAVDDSQLPKDRFSAERLKGVDSTLKIQPAELGDSAVYLCASSLSTSGLGTQYFGPGTRLLVL.

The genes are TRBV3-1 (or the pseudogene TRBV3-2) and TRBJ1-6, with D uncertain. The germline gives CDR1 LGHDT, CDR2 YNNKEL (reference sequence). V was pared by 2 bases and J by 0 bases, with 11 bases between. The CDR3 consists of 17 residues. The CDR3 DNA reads TGTGCCAGCAGCCAACGGAGGGTAGGCTCCTATAATTCACCCCTCCACTTT. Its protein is CASSQRRVGSYNSPLHF.

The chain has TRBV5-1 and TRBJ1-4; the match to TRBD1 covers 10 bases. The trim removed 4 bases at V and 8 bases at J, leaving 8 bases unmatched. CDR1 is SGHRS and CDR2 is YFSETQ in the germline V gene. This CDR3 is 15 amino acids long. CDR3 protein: CASSLWTGGDEKLFF. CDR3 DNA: TGCGCCAGCAGCCTCTGGACAGGGGGGGACGAAAAACTGTTTTTT.

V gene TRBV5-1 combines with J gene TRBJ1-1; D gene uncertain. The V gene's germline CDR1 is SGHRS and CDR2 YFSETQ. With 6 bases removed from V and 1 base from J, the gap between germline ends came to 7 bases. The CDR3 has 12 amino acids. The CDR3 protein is CASTTRNTEAFF. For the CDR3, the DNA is TGCGCCAGCACCACAAGGAACACTGAAGCTTTCTTT.

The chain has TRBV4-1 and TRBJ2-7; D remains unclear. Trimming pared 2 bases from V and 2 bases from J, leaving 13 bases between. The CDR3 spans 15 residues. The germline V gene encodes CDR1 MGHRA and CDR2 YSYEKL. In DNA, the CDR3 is TGCGCCAGCAGCCAAAGGCTACTTAGCACCTACGAGCAGTACTTC. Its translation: CASSQRLLSTYEQYF.

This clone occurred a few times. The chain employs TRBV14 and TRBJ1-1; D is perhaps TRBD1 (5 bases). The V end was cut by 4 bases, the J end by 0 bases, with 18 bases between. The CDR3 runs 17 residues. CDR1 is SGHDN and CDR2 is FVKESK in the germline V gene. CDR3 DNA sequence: TGTGCCAGCAGCCTAATGGTGTCTGCGGGGGTGAACACTGAAGCTTTCTTT. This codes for CASSLMVSAGVNTEAFF.

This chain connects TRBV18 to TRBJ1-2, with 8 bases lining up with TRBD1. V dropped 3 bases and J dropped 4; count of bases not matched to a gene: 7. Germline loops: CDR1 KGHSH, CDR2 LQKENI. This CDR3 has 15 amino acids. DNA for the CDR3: TGTGCCAGCTCACCTACCGGACAGGGCGGCTATGGCTACACCTTC. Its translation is CASSPTGQGGYGYTF.

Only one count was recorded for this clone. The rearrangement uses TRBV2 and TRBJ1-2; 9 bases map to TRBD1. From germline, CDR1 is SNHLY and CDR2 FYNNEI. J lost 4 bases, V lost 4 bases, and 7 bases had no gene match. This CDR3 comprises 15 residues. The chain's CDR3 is CASSGTTGGTYGYTF. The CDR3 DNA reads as TGTGCCAGCAGTGGAACGACAGGGGGTACCTATGGCTACACCTTC.

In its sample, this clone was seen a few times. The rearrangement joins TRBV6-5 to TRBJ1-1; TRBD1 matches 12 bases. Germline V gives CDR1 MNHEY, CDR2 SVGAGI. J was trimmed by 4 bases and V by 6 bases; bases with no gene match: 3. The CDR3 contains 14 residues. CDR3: CASSRDRGPTEAFF. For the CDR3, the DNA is TGTGCCAGCAGCCGGGACAGGGGGCCCACTGAAGCTTTCTTT.

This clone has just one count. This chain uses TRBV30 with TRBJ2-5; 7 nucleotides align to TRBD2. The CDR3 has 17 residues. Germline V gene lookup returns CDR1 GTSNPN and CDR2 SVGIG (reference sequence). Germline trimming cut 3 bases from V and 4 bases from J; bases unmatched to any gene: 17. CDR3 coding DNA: TGTGCCTGGAGCGGTCGGACTAGTTCAACGTCACGAGAGACCCAGTACTTC. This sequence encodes CAWSGRTSSTSRETQYF.

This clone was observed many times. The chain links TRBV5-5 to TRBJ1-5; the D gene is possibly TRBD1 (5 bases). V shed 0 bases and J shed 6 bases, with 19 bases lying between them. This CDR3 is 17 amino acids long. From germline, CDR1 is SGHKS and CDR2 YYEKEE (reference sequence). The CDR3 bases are TGTGCCAGCAGCTTGGTAGGGGTAGCCACTGGGGCTCAGCCCCAGCATTTT. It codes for CASSLVGVATGAQPQHF.

As DNA, the CDR3 is TGTGCCAGTAGTGTTTCGGGGAGGGATCAGCCCCAGCATTTT. It yields the protein CASSVSGRDQPQHF. This chain links TRBV19 with TRBJ1-5; D not resolved. The CDR3 is 14 residues long. Germline-derived CDR1 and CDR2 are LNHDA and SQIVND (reference sequence). V shed 5 bases and J shed 5 bases, with 13 bases lying between them.

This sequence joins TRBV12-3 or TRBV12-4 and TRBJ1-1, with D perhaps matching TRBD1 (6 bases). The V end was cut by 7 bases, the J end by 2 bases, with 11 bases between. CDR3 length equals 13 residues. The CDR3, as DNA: TGTGCCAGCAAGACGGACAGAAACACTGAAGCTTTCTTT. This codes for CASKTDRNTEAFF.